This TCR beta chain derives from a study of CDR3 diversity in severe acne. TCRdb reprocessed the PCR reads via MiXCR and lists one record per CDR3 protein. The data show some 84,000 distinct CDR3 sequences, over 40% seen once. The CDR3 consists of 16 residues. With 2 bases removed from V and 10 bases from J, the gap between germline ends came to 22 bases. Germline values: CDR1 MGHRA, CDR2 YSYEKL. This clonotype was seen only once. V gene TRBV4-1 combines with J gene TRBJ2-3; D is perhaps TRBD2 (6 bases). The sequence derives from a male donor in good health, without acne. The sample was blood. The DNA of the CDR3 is TGCGCCAGCAGCCAAATACTTGCGGAGGGGCGTGATGCGCAGTATTTT. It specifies CASSQILAEGRDAQYF.